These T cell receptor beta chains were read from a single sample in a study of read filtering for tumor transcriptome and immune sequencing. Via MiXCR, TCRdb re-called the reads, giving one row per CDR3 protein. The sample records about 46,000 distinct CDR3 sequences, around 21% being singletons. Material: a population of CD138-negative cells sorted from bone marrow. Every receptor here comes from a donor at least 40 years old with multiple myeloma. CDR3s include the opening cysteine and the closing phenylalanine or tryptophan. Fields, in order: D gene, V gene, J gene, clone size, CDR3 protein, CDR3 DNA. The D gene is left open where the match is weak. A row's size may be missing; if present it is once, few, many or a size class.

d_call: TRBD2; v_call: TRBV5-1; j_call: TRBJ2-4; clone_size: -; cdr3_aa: CASSLVASGRFHRFYF; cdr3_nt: TGCGCCAGCAGCTTGGTAGCTAGCGGGAGGTTCCATCGTTTTTACTTC
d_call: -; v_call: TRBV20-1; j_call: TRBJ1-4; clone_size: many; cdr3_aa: CSARRAEKLFF; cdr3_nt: TGCAGTGCCCGCAGGGCTGAAAAACTGTTTTTT
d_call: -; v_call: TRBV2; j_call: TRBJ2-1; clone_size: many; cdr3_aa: CASSEAPQDPRSYNEQFF; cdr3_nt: TGTGCCAGCAGTGAAGCGCCTCAGGACCCGCGCTCCTACAATGAGCAGTTCTTC
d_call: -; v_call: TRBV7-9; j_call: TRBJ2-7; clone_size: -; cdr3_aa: CASSHNQRTDTTYEQYF; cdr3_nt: TGTGCCAGCAGCCATAATCAGCGAACGGACACGACCTACGAGCAGTACTTC
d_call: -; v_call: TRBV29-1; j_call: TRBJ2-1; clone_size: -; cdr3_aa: CSVEAGLNYNEQFF; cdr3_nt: TGCAGCGTTGAGGCGGGACTGAACTACAATGAGCAGTTCTTC
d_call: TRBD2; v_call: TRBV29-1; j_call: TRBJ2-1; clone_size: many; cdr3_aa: CSARLAGENHEQFF; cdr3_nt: TGCAGCGCCCGACTAGCGGGCGAGAACCATGAACAGTTCTTC
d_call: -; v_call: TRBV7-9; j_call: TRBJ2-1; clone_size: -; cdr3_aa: CASSLEGRGYNEQFF; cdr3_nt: TGTGCCAGCAGCTTAGAGGGAAGGGGATACAATGAGCAGTTCTTC
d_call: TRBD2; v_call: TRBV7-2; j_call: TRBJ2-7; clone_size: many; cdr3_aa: CASSRRLAGGAYEQYF; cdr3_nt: TGTGCCAGCAGCCGTCGACTAGCGGGAGGCGCCTACGAGCAGTACTTC
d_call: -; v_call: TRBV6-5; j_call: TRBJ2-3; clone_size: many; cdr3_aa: CASSYGTAGDTQYF; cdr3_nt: TGTGCCAGCAGTTACGGGACGGCGGGGGATACGCAGTATTTT
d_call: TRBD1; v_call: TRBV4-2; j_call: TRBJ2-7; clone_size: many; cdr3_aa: CASSHGGRDRRYEQYF; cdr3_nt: TGTGCCAGCAGCCATGGAGGCCGGGACAGACGATACGAGCAGTACTTC
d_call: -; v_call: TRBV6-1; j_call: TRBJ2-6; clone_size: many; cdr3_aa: CAGGPGSSGANVLTF; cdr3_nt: TGTGCCGGGGGCCCAGGGAGCTCTGGGGCCAACGTCCTGACTTTC
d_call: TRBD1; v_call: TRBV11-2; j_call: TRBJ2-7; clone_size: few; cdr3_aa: CASSGTASYEQYF; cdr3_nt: TGTGCCAGCAGTGGGACAGCATCCTACGAGCAGTACTTC
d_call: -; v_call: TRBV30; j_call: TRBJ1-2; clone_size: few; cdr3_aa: CAWSVPETARRLYGYTF; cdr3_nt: TGTGCCTGGAGTGTACCGGAAACAGCTCGAAGACTCTATGGCTACACCTTC
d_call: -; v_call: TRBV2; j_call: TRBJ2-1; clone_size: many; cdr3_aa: CASKSSVEQFF; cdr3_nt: TGTGCCAGCAAAAGCTCTGTTGAGCAGTTCTTC
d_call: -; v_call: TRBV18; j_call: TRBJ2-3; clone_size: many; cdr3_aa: CASSSGTDTQYF; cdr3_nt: TGTGCCAGCAGCTCGGGAACAGATACGCAGTATTTT
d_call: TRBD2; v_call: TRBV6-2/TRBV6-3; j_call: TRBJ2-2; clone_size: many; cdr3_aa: CASSYSSAGRSGSTGELFF; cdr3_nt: TGTGCCAGCAGTTACTCGAGTGCGGGTAGAAGCGGGAGTACCGGGGAGCTGTTTTTT
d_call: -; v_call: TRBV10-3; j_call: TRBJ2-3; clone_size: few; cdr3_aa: CAISAGDTQYF; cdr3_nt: TGTGCCATCAGTGCCGGAGATACGCAGTATTTT
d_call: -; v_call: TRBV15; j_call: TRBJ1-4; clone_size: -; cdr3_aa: CATSRPGPRNEKLFF; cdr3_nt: TGTGCCACCAGCAGGCCAGGACCGCGGAATGAAAAACTGTTTTTT
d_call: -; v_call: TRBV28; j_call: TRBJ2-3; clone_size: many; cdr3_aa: CASRTPLGTDTQYF; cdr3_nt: TGTGCCAGCAGGACTCCCTTGGGCACAGATACGCAGTATTTT
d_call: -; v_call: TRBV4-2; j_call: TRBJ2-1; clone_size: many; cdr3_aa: CASSPILRDNEQFF; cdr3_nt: TGTGCCAGCAGCCCGATTTTGAGAGACAATGAGCAGTTCTTC
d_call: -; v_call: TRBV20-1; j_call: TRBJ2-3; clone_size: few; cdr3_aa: CSASSEVGVTDTQYF; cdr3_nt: TGCAGTGCTAGTTCGGAGGTCGGTGTCACAGATACGCAGTATTTT
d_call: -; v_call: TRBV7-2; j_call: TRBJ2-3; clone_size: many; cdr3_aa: CASSFDRDTQYF; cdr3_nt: TGTGCCAGCAGCTTCGACCGAGATACGCAGTATTTT
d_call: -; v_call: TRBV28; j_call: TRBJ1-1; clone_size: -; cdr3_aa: CDSSLLTGPWANTEAFF; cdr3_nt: TGTGACAGCAGTTTATTAACGGGGCCGTGGGCGAACACTGAAGCTTTCTTT
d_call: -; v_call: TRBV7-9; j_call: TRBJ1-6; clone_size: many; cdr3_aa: CASMALTDSPLHF; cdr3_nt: TGTGCCAGCATGGCCCTGACGGATTCACCCCTCCACTTT
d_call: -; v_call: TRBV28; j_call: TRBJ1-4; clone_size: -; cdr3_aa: CASTPRLRQGSLSLFF; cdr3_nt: TGTGCCAGCACCCCCAGGCTGAGGCAGGGTAGTTTGTCGCTGTTTTTT
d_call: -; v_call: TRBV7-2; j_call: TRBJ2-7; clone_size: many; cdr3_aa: CASSLPWPRGEQYF; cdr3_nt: TGTGCCAGCAGCTTACCATGGCCCAGGGGCGAGCAGTACTTC
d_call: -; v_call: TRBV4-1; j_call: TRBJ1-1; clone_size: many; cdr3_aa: CASSQDRRTEAFF; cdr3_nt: TGCGCCAGCAGCCAAGATCGGCGTACTGAAGCTTTCTTT
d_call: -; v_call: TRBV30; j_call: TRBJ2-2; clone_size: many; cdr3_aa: CAWSVYNTGELFF; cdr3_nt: TGTGCCTGGAGTGTATACAACACCGGGGAGCTGTTTTTT
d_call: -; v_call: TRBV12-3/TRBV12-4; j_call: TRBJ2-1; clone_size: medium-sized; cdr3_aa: CASSLDEGGYNEQFF; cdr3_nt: TGTGCCAGCAGTTTAGATGAGGGAGGCTACAATGAGCAGTTCTTC
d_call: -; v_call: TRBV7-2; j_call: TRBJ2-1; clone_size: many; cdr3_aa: CASSLVDEQFF; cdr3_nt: TGTGCCAGCAGCTTAGTCGATGAGCAGTTCTTC
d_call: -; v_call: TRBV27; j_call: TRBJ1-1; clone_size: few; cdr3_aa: CASSPRPPDRNTEAFF; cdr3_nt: TGTGCCAGCAGTCCACGGCCCCCGGACAGGAACACTGAAGCTTTCTTT
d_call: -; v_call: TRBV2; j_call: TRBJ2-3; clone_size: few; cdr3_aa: CASSDWAWGTTDTQYF; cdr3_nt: TGTGCCAGCAGTGACTGGGCGTGGGGCACAACAGATACGCAGTATTTT
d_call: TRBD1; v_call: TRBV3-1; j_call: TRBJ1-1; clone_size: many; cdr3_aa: CASSRTGGVYTEAFF; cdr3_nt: TGTGCCAGCAGCCGGACAGGGGGCGTTTACACTGAAGCTTTCTTT
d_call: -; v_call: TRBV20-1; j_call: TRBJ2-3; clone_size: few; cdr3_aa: CSAHDLDTQYF; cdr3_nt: TGCAGTGCACACGACCTCGATACGCAGTATTTT
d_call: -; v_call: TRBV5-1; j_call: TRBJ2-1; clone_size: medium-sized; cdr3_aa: CASSLVGREYNEQFF; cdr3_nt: TGCGCCAGCAGCTTGGTCGGGAGAGAGTACAATGAGCAGTTCTTC
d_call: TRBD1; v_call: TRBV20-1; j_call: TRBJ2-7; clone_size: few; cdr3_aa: CSAARTGSYEQYF; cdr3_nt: TGCAGTGCTGCTAGGACAGGGTCCTACGAGCAGTACTTC
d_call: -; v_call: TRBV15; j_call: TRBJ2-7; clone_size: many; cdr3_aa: CATSRTLASYEQYF; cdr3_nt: TGTGCCACCAGCAGAACTCTAGCATCCTACGAGCAGTACTTC
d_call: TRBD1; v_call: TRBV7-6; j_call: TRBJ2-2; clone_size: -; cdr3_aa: CASSPGTGNTGELFF; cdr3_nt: TGTGCCAGCAGCCCCGGGACAGGGAACACCGGGGAGCTGTTCTTT
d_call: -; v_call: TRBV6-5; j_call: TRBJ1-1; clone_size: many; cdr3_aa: CASSPQGSNTEAFF; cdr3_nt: TGTGCCAGCAGCCCACAGGGTTCGAACACTGAAGCTTTCTTT
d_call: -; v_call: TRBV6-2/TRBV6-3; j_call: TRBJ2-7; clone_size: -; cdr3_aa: CASRSPSEGAYEQYF; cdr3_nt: TGTGCCAGCAGGTCCCCCTCGGAGGGGGCCTACGAGCAGTACTTC
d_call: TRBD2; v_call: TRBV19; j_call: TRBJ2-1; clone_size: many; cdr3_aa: CASSIGGRIAYNEQFF; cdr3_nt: TGTGCCAGTAGTATAGGCGGGAGGATCGCCTACAATGAGCAGTTCTTC
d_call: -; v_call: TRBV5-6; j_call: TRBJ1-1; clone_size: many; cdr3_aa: CASTNPNTEAFF; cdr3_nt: TGTGCCAGCACCAACCCGAACACTGAAGCTTTCTTT
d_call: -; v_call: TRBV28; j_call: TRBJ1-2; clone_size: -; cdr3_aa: CASSSGQTYGYTF; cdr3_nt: TGTGCCAGCAGTTCTGGACAGACCTATGGCTACACCTTC
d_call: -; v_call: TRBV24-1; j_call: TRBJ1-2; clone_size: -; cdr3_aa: CATSGHTNGYTF; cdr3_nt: TGTGCCACCAGTGGGCACACCAATGGCTACACCTTC
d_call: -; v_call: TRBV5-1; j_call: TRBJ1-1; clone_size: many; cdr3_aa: CASSFWTDMNTEAFF; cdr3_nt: TGCGCCAGCAGCTTCTGGACAGACATGAACACTGAAGCTTTCTTT
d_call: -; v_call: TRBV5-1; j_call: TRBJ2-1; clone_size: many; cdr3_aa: CASSQTTPPYNEQFF; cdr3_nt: TGCGCCAGCAGCCAAACTACGCCCCCCTACAATGAGCAGTTCTTC
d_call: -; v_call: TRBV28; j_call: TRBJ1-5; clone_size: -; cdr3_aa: CASSGPSGRRIQPQHF; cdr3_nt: TGTGCCAGCAGCGGCCCCTCCGGCAGAAGGATTCAGCCCCAGCATTTT
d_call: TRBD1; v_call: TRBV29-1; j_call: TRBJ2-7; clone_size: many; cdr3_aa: CSAHTGQDPYEQYF; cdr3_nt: TGCAGCGCCCACACCGGACAGGACCCCTACGAGCAGTACTTC
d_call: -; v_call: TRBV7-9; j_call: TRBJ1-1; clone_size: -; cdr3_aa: CASSSSAGAFF; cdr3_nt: TGTGCCAGCAGCTCCTCCGCCGGAGCTTTCTTT
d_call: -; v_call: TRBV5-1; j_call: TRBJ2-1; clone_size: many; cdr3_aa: CASSGTTSGSTYNEQFF; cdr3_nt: TGCGCCAGCAGCGGGACGACTAGTGGCAGCACCTACAATGAGCAGTTCTTC
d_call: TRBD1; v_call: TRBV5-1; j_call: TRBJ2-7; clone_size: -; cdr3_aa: CASRPQMSGTGVYEQYF; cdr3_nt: TGCGCCAGCAGACCGCAAATGTCCGGGACAGGGGTCTACGAGCAGTACTTC
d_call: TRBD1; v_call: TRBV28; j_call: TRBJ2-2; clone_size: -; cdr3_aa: CASKTGANTGELLF; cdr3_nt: TGTGCCAGCAAGACAGGGGCGAACACCGGGGAGCTGTTATTT
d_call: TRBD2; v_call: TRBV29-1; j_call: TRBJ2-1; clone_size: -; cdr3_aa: CSVEGLAGENNEQFF; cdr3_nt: TGCAGCGTTGAAGGGCTAGCGGGAGAGAACAATGAGCAGTTCTTC
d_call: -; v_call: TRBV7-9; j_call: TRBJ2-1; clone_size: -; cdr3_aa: CASSPLVRFSYNEQFF; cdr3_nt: TGTGCCAGCAGCCCACTGGTGCGGTTCTCCTACAATGAGCAGTTCTTC
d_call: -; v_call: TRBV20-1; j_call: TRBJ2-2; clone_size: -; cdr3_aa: CSGNVRGAGELFF; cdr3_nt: TGCAGTGGCAATGTCAGAGGGGCCGGGGAGCTGTTTTTT
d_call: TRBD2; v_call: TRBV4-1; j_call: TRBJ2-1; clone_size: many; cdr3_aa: CASSPSSGRASYNEQFF; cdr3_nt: TGCGCCAGCAGCCCCTCTAGCGGGAGGGCCTCCTACAATGAGCAGTTCTTC
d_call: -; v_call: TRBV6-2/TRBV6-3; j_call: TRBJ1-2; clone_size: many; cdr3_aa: CASSNGGAVYGYTF; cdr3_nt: TGTGCCAGCAGTAATGGGGGGGCCGTCTATGGCTACACCTTC